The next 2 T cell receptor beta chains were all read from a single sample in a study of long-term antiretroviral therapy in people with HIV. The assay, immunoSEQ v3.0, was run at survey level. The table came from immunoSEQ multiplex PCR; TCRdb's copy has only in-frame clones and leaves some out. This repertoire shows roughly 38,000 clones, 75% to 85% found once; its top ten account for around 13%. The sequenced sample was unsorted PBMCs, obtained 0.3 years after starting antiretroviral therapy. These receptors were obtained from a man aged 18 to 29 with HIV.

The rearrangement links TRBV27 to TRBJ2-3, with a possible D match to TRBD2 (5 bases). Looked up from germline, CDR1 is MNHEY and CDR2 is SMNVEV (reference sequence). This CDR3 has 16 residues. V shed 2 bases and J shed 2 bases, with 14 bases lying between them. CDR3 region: CASSLAGLGPTDTQYF. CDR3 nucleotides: TGTGCCAGCAGTTTAGCGGGTCTCGGCCCCACAGATACGCAGTATTTT.

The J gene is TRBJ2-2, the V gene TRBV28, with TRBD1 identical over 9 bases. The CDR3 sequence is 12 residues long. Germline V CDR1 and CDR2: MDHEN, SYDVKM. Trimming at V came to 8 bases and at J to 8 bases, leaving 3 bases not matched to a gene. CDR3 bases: TGTGCCAGCCGACAGGGGGAGGGGGAGCTGTTTTTT. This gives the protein CASRQGEGELFF.